The source of this T cell receptor (beta chain) is a study of cytomegalovirus exposure and HLA in healthy donors. Findings of the study overall: An analysis done earlier found most TCR beta V segments productive about 90% or about 30% of the time. Indistinguishable V segments such as TRBV6-2 and TRBV6-3 were excluded. Several of the most significant clusters were apparently associated with common viral pathogens in a later analysis.

Researchers ran the PCR with 60 Vbeta and 13 Jbeta primers. Libraries were prepared by immunoSEQ multiplex PCR; TCRdb keeps only in-frame clonotypes and omits some of them. This table holds approximately 190,000 clones, around 83% found once. The length of the CDR3 is 16 residues. Per the germline V gene, CDR1 is MNHEY and CDR2 is SMNVEV (reference sequence). V was pared by 5 bases and J by 5 bases, with 12 bases of the junction left unmatched. This clone has more than one count but fewer than ten. The antigen is not known. This sequence joins TRBV27 and TRBJ2-1; 7 bases align to TRBD2. The sequencing sample was made of PBMCs. The sequence was collected from a woman between 18 and 29 years old in good health and CMV-seronegative. DNA for the CDR3: TGTGCCAGCAGTGCCTCCGGAGGGAGGGTTAACAATGAGCAGTTCTTC. Protein: CASSASGGRVNNEQFF.